The 25 T cell receptor beta chains below come from one sample, sequenced in a study of OX40 agonist ivuxolimab in advanced cancers. Measured with immunoSEQ multiplex PCR; TCRdb has only the in-frame clones, and not every one. The sample shows 65,000 to 95,000 clones, roughly 84% of them seen only once. The sequencing here drew on CD4+ or CD8+ T cells sorted from blood, taken in a trial of the OX40 agonist ivuxolimab. The receptor set was obtained from an adult with an advanced solid tumor such as melanoma, head and neck, liver or kidney cancer.

V gene TRBV19 combines with J gene TRBJ1-2; D call uncertain. This CDR3 contains 13 residues. V was shortened by 0 bases and J by 4 bases, with 6 bases between the two germline ends. The germline V gene has CDR1 LNHDA and CDR2 SQIVND (reference sequence). CDR3 region: CASSIDFLYGYTF. CDR3 sequence (DNA): TGTGCCAGTAGTATAGACTTCCTCTATGGCTACACCTTC.

The rearrangement links TRBV28 to TRBJ1-5; 9 bases map to TRBD1. CDR3 length equals 14 residues. V dropped 8 bases and J dropped 6; count of bases not matched to a gene: 8. The germline gives CDR1 MDHEN, CDR2 SYDVKM. CDR3 residues: CASFGTGGGQPQHF. The DNA of the CDR3 is TGTGCCAGCTTTGGAACAGGGGGCGGTCAGCCCCAGCATTTT.

V and J are TRBV6-5 and TRBJ1-2; D gene unclear. Germline values: CDR1 MNHEY, CDR2 SVGAGI. The CDR3 runs 13 residues. The ends were cut back, 5 bases at V and 8 bases at J, with 15 bases in the middle. The CDR3 loop is CASSVGQNSGYTF. The DNA for the CDR3 is TGTGCCAGCAGTGTTGGCCAGAACAGCGGCTACACCTTC.

This sequence joins TRBV6-1 and TRBJ2-7; 10 bases match TRBD1. The germline V gene encodes CDR1 MNHNS and CDR2 SASEGT. This CDR3 has 15 amino acids. Trimming took 3 bases from V and 4 from J; bases not matched to a gene: 6. CDR3 protein: CASSEATGGAYEQYF. For the CDR3, the DNA is TGTGCCAGCAGTGAGGCGACAGGGGGCGCGTACGAGCAGTACTTC.

The rearrangement joins TRBV9 to TRBJ1-4; 9 bases fit TRBD1. Per the germline V gene, CDR1 is SGDLS and CDR2 is YYNGEE. The ends lost 2 bases at V and 8 bases at J; junction bases unmatched: 4. This CDR3 has 14 amino acids. CDR3 nucleotides: TGTGCCAGCAGCGTCGGGACAGGGCTAGAAAAACTGTTTTTT. It yields the protein CASSVGTGLEKLFF.

CDR3 coding DNA: TGTGCCAGCAGCCAAGTTGATACGATTTCAGGAGGTTATGAGCAGTTCTTC. Encoded protein: CASSQVDTISGGYEQFF. The chain recombines TRBV4-2 with TRBJ2-1, with a possible D match to TRBD2 (5 bases). V lost 1 base, J lost 8 bases, and 21 bases lay in between. Per germline, CDR1 LGHNA and CDR2 YNFKEQ. The CDR3 totals 17 residues.

This chain connects TRBV7-2 to TRBJ1-1; D is unclear. Per germline, CDR1 SGHTA and CDR2 FQGNSA. The CDR3 runs to 13 residues. V was shortened by 5 bases and J by 4 bases, with 11 bases between the two germline ends. The CDR3 nucleotides are TGTGCCAGCAGCGTCGCGGGGTTCACTGAAGCTTTCTTT. It specifies CASSVAGFTEAFF.

The rearrangement uses TRBV5-1 and TRBJ1-2, with D unresolved. The CDR3 has 13 amino acids. Trimming removed 1 base from V and 8 bases from J, with 12 bases in between. Germline-derived CDR1 and CDR2 are SGHRS and YFSETQ. CDR3 DNA sequence: TGCGCCAGCAGCTTGAGCGGGGAAGTCGGCTACACCTTC. Translated, it gives CASSLSGEVGYTF.

The chain employs TRBV10-3 and TRBJ2-5; 7 positions match TRBD1. CDR3 length: 14 residues. The V gene's germline CDR1 is ENHRY and CDR2 SYGVKD. Trimming took 11 bases from V and 5 from J; bases not matched to a gene: 14. As DNA, the CDR3 is TGTGCCCTTTCATCCGGGACAGCTACTGAGACCCAGTACTTC. It translates to CALSSGTATETQYF.

The gene calls are TRBV19 and TRBJ1-5; 9 positions agree with TRBD1. J gave up 6 bases and V 3 bases, and 9 bases lay outside the gene matches. The germline V gene encodes CDR1 LNHDA and CDR2 SQIVND (reference sequence). This CDR3 is 16 amino acids long. CDR3 coding DNA: TGTGCCAGTAGTATTGGGGGACAGGGTGTAAGTCAGCCCCAGCATTTT. The encoded protein is CASSIGGQGVSQPQHF.

The chain recombines TRBV28 with TRBJ1-2; 7 bases fit TRBD1. The CDR3 length is 12 residues. Germline CDR1 reads MDHEN; CDR2 reads SYDVKM. Trimming at V came to 3 bases and at J to 8 bases, leaving 3 bases not matched to a gene. The CDR3 sequence is CASSFPQGGYTF. The CDR3 bases are TGTGCCAGCAGTTTCCCACAGGGGGGCTACACCTTC.

The chain joins TRBV9 to TRBJ1-2, with D hard to call. Germline lookup yields CDR1 SGDLS and CDR2 YYNGEE. This CDR3 comprises 12 residues. V lost 3 bases and J 6 bases, leaving 9 bases between the germline ends. CDR3 residues: CASSGSLNGYTF. The CDR3 bases are TGTGCCAGCAGCGGATCCCTTAATGGCTACACCTTC.

A single count supports this clone. The chain is built from TRBV25-1 and TRBJ2-3, with TRBD2 matching over 7 bases. Germline CDR1 MGHDK, CDR2 SYGVNS. V lost 8 bases, J lost 2 bases, and 10 bases stayed unmatched. The CDR3 has 15 amino acids. The CDR3 DNA is TGTGCCAGCCCCCAAACGGGGGGAATCACAGATACGCAGTATTTT. Its protein is CASPQTGGITDTQYF.

The DNA of the CDR3 is TGTGCCAGCACCCGGGACGGGAACACTGAAGCTTTCTTT. Protein product: CASTRDGNTEAFF. This rearrangement joins TRBV6-1 to TRBJ1-1; D may be TRBD1 (5 bases). Germline CDR1 and CDR2: MNHNS and SASEGT. V lost 7 bases and J 1 base, leaving 10 bases between the germline ends. CDR3 size: 13 residues.

This clone has just one count. V gene TRBV28 combines with J gene TRBJ1-4, with no clear D. The ends were cut back, 3 bases at V and 12 bases at J, with 20 bases in the middle. CDR1 is MDHEN, CDR2 SYDVKM, per germline. The CDR3 contains 15 residues. The CDR3 sequence is CASSFQIGPGRELFF. The DNA of the CDR3 is TGTGCCAGCAGTTTCCAGATTGGACCCGGTAGGGAACTGTTTTTT.

The gene calls are TRBV2 and TRBJ2-5; D uncertain. The germline V and J ends were trimmed by 4 bases and 5 bases, with 14 bases remaining between them. This CDR3 region has 14 residues. Germline V CDR1 and CDR2: SNHLY, FYNNEI. The CDR3 sequence is CASSARILPETQYF. The CDR3 coding sequence is TGTGCCAGCAGTGCGCGGATCCTACCTGAGACCCAGTACTTC.

The rearrangement links TRBV6-1 to TRBJ1-3; D possibly corresponds to TRBD1 (6 bases). Per the germline V gene, CDR1 is MNHNS and CDR2 is SASEGT. The CDR3 consists of 17 residues. Trimming took 4 bases from V and 4 from J, leaving 20 bases between them. The CDR3 sequence: CASSGREQGLSGNTIYF. The DNA for the CDR3 is TGTGCCAGCAGTGGTAGAGAACAGGGTCTATCCGGAAACACCATATATTTT.

This clone was counted a single time. The chain joins TRBV19 to TRBJ2-1; no clear D gene. Germline lookup yields CDR1 LNHDA and CDR2 SQIVND (reference sequence). Trimming cost V 3 bases and J 0 bases, with 9 bases left between them. This CDR3 contains 15 residues. DNA for the CDR3: TGTGCCAGTAGTATCAAAGACTTCTCCTACAATGAGCAGTTCTTC. Amino acids: CASSIKDFSYNEQFF.

This clone was observed a few times. The chain uses TRBV5-1 and TRBJ2-6; no clear D. From germline, CDR1 is SGHRS and CDR2 YFSETQ. The length of the CDR3 is 17 residues. V was pared by 4 bases and J by 0 bases, with 14 bases between. The CDR3 DNA sequence: TGCGCCAGCAGCGAGGAGATCAGGAGCTCTGGGGCCAACGTCCTGACTTTC. This encodes CASSEEIRSSGANVLTF. The variable domain in full, with the rest retrieved from reference TRBV5-1 and TRBJ2-6, is KAGVTQTPRYLIKTRGQQVTLSCSPISGHRSVSWYQQTPGQGLQFLFEYFSETQRNKGNFPGRFSGRQFSNSRSEMNVSTLELGDSALYLCASSEEIRSSGANVLTFGAGSRLTVL.

The V and J genes are TRBV10-2 and TRBJ1-3, with 8 bases that match TRBD1. Germline CDR1 reads WSHSY; CDR2 reads SAAADI. The CDR3 is 15 amino acids. Unmatched junction bases numbered 6, after V lost 8 bases and J lost 0 bases. CDR3 region: CASSDRDFSGNTIYF. CDR3 in DNA: TGCGCCAGCTCGGACAGGGATTTCTCTGGAAACACCATATATTTT.

The CDR3 region is CASSLRVNTEAFF. The DNA of the CDR3 is TGTGCCAGCAGCTTAAGGGTGAACACTGAAGCTTTCTTT. V usage is TRBV11-3 and J usage is TRBJ1-1, with D unclear. Germline V gene data show CDR1 as SGHNT and CDR2 as YENEEA. Trimming cost V 2 bases and J 0 bases, with 4 bases left between them. The CDR3 is made up of 13 amino acids.

This chain uses TRBV9 with TRBJ1-5, with 12 bases lining up with TRBD1. Per the germline V gene, CDR1 is SGDLS and CDR2 is YYNGEE. The trim removed 3 bases at V and 5 bases at J, leaving 3 bases unmatched. The CDR3 runs to 15 residues. CDR3 sequence reads: CASSAGTGGDQPQHF. CDR3 DNA sequence: TGTGCCAGCAGCGCCGGGACAGGGGGCGATCAGCCCCAGCATTTT.

The chain uses TRBV7-2 and TRBJ2-7, with 15 bases that match TRBD2. The CDR3 sequence is 17 residues long. V lost 3 bases to trimming and J lost 6 bases; unmatched junction nucleotides: 9. Germline loops: CDR1 SGHTA, CDR2 FQGNSA. This CDR3 reads CASSFRTSGGANGEQYF. The CDR3 bases are TGTGCCAGCAGCTTCCGGACTAGCGGGGGGGCAAATGGCGAGCAGTACTTC.

V is TRBV14 and J is TRBJ2-7; 12 bases fit TRBD2. Germline CDR1 and CDR2: SGHDN and FVKESK. The CDR3 loop spans 18 amino acids. J was trimmed by 4 bases and V by 1 base; bases with no gene match: 11. The CDR3 DNA is TGTGCCAGCAGCCAAGTGCTAGCGGGAGGGCCCCTTCAATACGAGCAGTACTTC. It translates to CASSQVLAGGPLQYEQYF.

This chain links TRBV27 with TRBJ1-6; D remains ambiguous. The germline V gene has CDR1 MNHEY and CDR2 SMNVEV (reference sequence). There are 13 residues in the CDR3. Trimming shortened V by 8 bases and J by 10 bases, and 15 bases separated the two germline ends. Here the CDR3 reads CASALRVRSPLHF. CDR3 in DNA: TGTGCCAGCGCCCTGAGGGTCCGCTCACCCCTCCACTTT.